The 14 T cell receptor beta chains in this list originate from one sample, sequenced in a study of blood T cell repertoires in COVID-19. The data were produced by immunoSEQ multiplex PCR, yet TCRdb's version contains in-frame clones alone and is incomplete. The data hold 130,000 to 150,000 clones, with 84% observed a single time. Input material: peripheral blood. The receptors were gathered from a woman older than 75 in a cohort sampled during active or convalescent COVID-19.

Here the CDR3 DNA reads TGCGCCAGCAGCTTGGTGGGGGCGGCTAGCGGGAAAAACATTCAGTACTTC. Translation gives CASSLVGAASGKNIQYF. The chain recombines TRBV5-1 with TRBJ2-4, with 8 bases aligning to TRBD2. CDR3 length equals 17 residues. V was clipped by 0 bases and J by 4 bases; unmatched bases: 9. From germline, CDR1 is SGHRS and CDR2 YFSETQ.

The chain has TRBV4-2 and TRBJ2-3, with D possibly being TRBD1 (6 bases). Germline lookup yields CDR1 LGHNA and CDR2 YNFKEQ. This CDR3 has 18 amino acids. The V end lost 0 bases, the J end lost 2 bases, and 18 bases lay between the germline ends. The CDR3 nucleotides read TGTGCCAGCAGCCAAGACTTAGCAGGGGCCTCGGTCACAGATACGCAGTATTTT. Amino acid sequence: CASSQDLAGASVTDTQYF.

The chain links TRBV7-3 to TRBJ1-1; D is ambiguous. V lost 5 bases to trimming and J lost 2 bases, with 12 bases between them. Germline assignment: CDR1 SGHTA and CDR2 FQGTGA. The length of the CDR3 is 14 residues. CDR3 in amino acids: CASSQGGSNTEAFF. The DNA of the CDR3 is TGTGCCAGCAGCCAAGGCGGTTCAAACACTGAAGCTTTCTTT.

The chain carries TRBV19 and TRBJ2-2; tentative D call: TRBD1 (5 bases). The germline CDR1 and CDR2 sequences are LNHDA and SQIVND (reference sequence). This CDR3 has 14 amino acids. The V and J ends lost 5 bases and 2 bases respectively, with 9 bases between them. In DNA, the CDR3 is TGTGCCAGTAGTTATCAGGGTAACACCGGGGAGCTGTTTTTT. This sequence encodes CASSYQGNTGELFF.

The CDR3 spells CASSDRGGDRGFSEAFF. The DNA for the CDR3 is TGTGCCAGCAGTGATCGAGGGGGGGACAGGGGCTTTTCGGAAGCTTTCTTT. The chain has TRBV6-4 and TRBJ1-1; TRBD1 agrees at 10 bases. The CDR3 runs 17 residues. V lost 3 bases and J lost 8; bases outside the gene matches: 15. The V gene's germline CDR1 is MRHNA and CDR2 SNTAGT.

V usage is TRBV6-1 and J usage is TRBJ1-6, with a tentative D call TRBD1 (6 bases). Germline V gene data show CDR1 as MNHNS and CDR2 as SASEGT. CDR3 length: 23 amino acids. Trimming removed 2 bases at V and 0 bases at J, with 29 bases between. Here the CDR3 reads CASSERVFRSGEYRSSYNSPLHF. CDR3 bases: TGTGCCAGCAGTGAAAGGGTCTTTCGGTCAGGGGAATATAGAAGCTCCTATAATTCACCCCTCCACTTT.

The genes are TRBV5-6 and TRBJ1-1; D perhaps matches TRBD1 (5 bases). Germline CDR1 is SGHDT and CDR2 is YYEEEE. CDR3 length: 11 amino acids. Trimming shortened V by 4 bases and J by 11 bases, and 12 bases separated the two germline ends. CDR3 nucleotides: TGTGCCAGCAGCGGGGCGGGGAGGGCTTTCTTT. Its translation: CASSGAGRAFF.

The V and J genes are TRBV19 and TRBJ1-2; 7 nucleotides match TRBD1. Germline lookup yields CDR1 LNHDA and CDR2 SQIVND (reference sequence). This CDR3 has 16 amino acids. The V and J ends lost 6 bases and 4 bases, in that order; junction bases with no gene match: 14. The CDR3: CASRMTGFRIVYGYTF. DNA for the CDR3: TGTGCCAGTAGGATGACAGGGTTTCGCATCGTCTATGGCTACACCTTC.

This clone turned up a few times. The chain has TRBV5-1 and TRBJ1-1; D uncertain. Trimming stripped 5 bases from V and 0 bases from J, with 8 bases between. The CDR3 length is 13 residues. CDR1 SGHRS and CDR2 YFSETQ come from the germline V gene. The CDR3 DNA is TGCGCCAGCAGAACGGGGATGAACACTGAAGCTTTCTTT. It translates to CASRTGMNTEAFF.

Only a few counts were recorded for this clone. V usage is TRBV29-1 and J usage is TRBJ2-2, with a tentative D call TRBD1 (5 bases). Per the germline V gene, CDR1 is SQVTM and CDR2 is ANQGSEA. This CDR3 contains 15 residues. Trimming removed 4 bases at V and 5 bases at J, with 17 bases between. Written as DNA, the CDR3 is TGCAGCGTTGTGGGTGCCCAGGGATGGACCGGGGAGCTGTTTTTT. Its translation is CSVVGAQGWTGELFF.

The V gene is TRBV9, the J gene TRBJ1-2, with 7 positions matching TRBD1. Germline-derived CDR1 and CDR2 are SGDLS and YYNGEE. Germline trimming cut 3 bases from V and 0 bases from J; bases unmatched to any gene: 5. The CDR3 consists of 15 residues. CDR3: CASSEQGSANYGYTF. As DNA, the CDR3 is TGTGCCAGCAGCGAACAGGGGTCGGCTAACTATGGCTACACCTTC.

The chain joins TRBV10-3 to TRBJ2-3; 9 bases are a match to TRBD2. V was clipped by 0 bases and J by 3 bases; unmatched bases: 4. This CDR3 has 16 amino acids. CDR1 is ENHRY, CDR2 SYGVKD, per germline. The CDR3 protein is CAISESLAGETDTQYF. In DNA form, the CDR3 reads TGTGCCATCAGTGAGTCTTTAGCGGGGGAAACAGATACGCAGTATTTT.

The chain recombines TRBV5-1 with TRBJ2-3; a possible D gene is TRBD1 (5 bases). The CDR3 totals 14 residues. Germline-derived CDR1 and CDR2 are SGHRS and YFSETQ. Trimming left V 4 bases short and J 4 bases short, with 13 bases between. CDR3 sequence (DNA): TGCGCCAGCAGCCCTTTAGACAGCGCAGATACGCAGTATTTT. Translation gives CASSPLDSADTQYF.

The chain joins TRBV7-2 to TRBJ2-5; D unclear. V was clipped by 2 bases and J by 3 bases, with 13 bases between them. CDR1 is SGHTA and CDR2 is FQGNSA in the germline V gene. The CDR3 covers 15 residues. CDR3 region: CASSLIYQQKETQYF. The CDR3 nucleotides read TGTGCCAGCAGCTTAATATACCAACAGAAAGAGACCCAGTACTTC. Together with reference TRBV7-2 and TRBJ2-5, the CDR3 gives the full variable domain: GAGVSQSPSNKVTEKGKDVELRCDPISGHTALYWYRQSLGQGLEFLIYFQGNSAPDKSGLPSDRFSAERTGGSVSTLTIQRTQQEDSAVYLCASSLIYQQKETQYFGPGTRLLVL.